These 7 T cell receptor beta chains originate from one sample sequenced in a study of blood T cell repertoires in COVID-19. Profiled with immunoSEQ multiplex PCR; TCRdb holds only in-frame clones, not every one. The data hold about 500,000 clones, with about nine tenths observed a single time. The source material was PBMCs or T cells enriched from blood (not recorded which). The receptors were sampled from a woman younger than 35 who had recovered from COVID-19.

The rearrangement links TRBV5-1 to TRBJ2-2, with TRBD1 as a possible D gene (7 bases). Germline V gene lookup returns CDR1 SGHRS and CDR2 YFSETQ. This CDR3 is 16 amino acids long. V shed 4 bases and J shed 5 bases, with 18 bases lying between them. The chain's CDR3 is CASSRGQEGGTGELFF. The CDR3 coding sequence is TGCGCCAGCAGCCGCGGACAGGAAGGAGGGACCGGGGAGCTGTTTTTT.

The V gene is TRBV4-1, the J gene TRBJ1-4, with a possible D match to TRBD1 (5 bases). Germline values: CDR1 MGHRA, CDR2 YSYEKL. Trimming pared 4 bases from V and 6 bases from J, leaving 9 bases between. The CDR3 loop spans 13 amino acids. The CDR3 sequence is CASSLLQDEKLFF. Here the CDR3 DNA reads TGCGCCAGCAGCCTTCTACAGGATGAAAAACTGTTTTTT.

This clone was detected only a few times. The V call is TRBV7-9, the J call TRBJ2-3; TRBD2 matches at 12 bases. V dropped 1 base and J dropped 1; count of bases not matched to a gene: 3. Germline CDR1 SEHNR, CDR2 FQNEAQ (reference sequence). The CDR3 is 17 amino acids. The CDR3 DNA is TGTGCCAGCAGCTTAGTCCGGACTAGCGGGGGCACAGATACGCAGTATTTT. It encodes CASSLVRTSGGTDTQYF. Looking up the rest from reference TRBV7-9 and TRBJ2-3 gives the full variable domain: DTGVSQNPRHKITKRGQNVTFRCDPISEHNRLYWYRQTLGQGPEFLTYFQNEAQLEKSRLLSDRFSAERPKGSFSTLEIQRTEQGDSAMYLCASSLVRTSGGTDTQYFGPGTRLTVL.

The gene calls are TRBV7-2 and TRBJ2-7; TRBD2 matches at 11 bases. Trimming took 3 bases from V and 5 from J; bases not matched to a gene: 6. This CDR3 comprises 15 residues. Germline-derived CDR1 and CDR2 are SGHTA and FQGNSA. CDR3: CASSFSGTSGDEQYF. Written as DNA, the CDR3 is TGTGCCAGCAGCTTCTCCGGGACTAGCGGCGACGAGCAGTACTTC.

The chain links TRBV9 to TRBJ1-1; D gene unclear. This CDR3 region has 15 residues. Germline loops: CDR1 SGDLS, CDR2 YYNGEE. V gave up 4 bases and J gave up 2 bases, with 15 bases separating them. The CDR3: CASSSQAIGNTEAFF. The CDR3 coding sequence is TGTGCCAGCAGCTCTCAGGCCATCGGAAACACTGAAGCTTTCTTT.

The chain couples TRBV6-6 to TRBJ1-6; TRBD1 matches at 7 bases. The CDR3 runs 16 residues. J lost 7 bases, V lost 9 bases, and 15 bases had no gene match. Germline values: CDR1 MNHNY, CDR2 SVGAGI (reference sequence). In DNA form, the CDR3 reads TGTGCCAGTTCCGATCTCAGGGGGAGGAGGAATTCACCCCTCCACTTT. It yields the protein CASSDLRGRRNSPLHF.

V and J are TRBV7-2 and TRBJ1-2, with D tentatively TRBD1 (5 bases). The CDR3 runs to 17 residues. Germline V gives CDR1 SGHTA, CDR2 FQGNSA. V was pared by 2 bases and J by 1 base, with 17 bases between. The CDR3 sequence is CASSLMGGEQHNYGYTF. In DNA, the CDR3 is TGTGCCAGCAGCTTAATGGGAGGGGAACAGCATAACTATGGCTACACCTTC.